The 20 T cell receptor beta chains in this list originate from one sample, sequenced in a study of T cells in Graves' hyperthyroidism and ophthalmopathy. It was RNA transcripts that yielded the amplified TCR beta CDR3 regions. Primed by the HTBI set, a first-round RT-PCR was run on the TCR CDR3. TCRdb reanalysed the multiplex PCR reads using MiXCR and keeps one entry per CDR3 protein. The sample lists some 510,000 distinct CDR3 sequences; 40% to 55% were seen once. Sequenced material: peripheral blood or thyroid tissue (not recorded which). The source of these receptors is a woman between 18 and 29 years old with Graves' hyperthyroidism.

This clonotype was observed at least ten times. This chain uses TRBV9 with TRBJ1-6, with a weak D call TRBD1 (5 bases). In germline, CDR1 is SGDLS, CDR2 YYNGEE. The length of the CDR3 is 16 residues. The V and J ends lost 0 bases and 1 base respectively, with 8 bases between them. Written as DNA, the CDR3 is TGTGCCAGCAGCGTAGTGAGGGGATCCTATAATTCACCCCTCCACTTT. Translation: CASSVVRGSYNSPLHF.

For this clonotype: This may be a read error, as it is one base from a much larger clone. The chain joins TRBV2 to TRBJ2-2; TRBD2 might be the D (6 bases). The CDR3 loop spans 12 amino acids. Trimming left V 6 bases short and J 10 bases short, with 12 bases between. CDR1 is SNHLY and CDR2 is FYNNEI in the germline V gene. The CDR3 protein is CASRRGVMELFF. CDR3 nucleotides: TGTGCCAGCAGGCGGGGTGTTATGGAGCTGTTTTTT.

The chain is built from TRBV15 and TRBJ2-7; 7 bases are a match to TRBD2. The CDR3 is 18 amino acids. Germline V lookup: CDR1 LNHNV, CDR2 YYDKDF (reference sequence). With V trimmed by 0 bases and J by 7 bases, 18 bases remained unmatched. The CDR3 sequence is CATSRDGWTAREPYEQYF. Written as DNA, the CDR3 is TGTGCCACCAGCAGAGATGGTTGGACGGCGCGGGAGCCGTATGAGCAGTACTTC.

The J gene is TRBJ2-2, the V gene TRBV15; the D is unclear. V lost 5 bases to trimming and J lost 8 bases, with 9 bases between them. CDR1 is LNHNV, CDR2 YYDKDF, per germline (reference sequence). There are 12 residues in the CDR3. The CDR3 nucleotides are TGTGCCACCAGCTTCGACTCTGGGGAGCTGTTTTTT. Translating gives CATSFDSGELFF.

Concerning this clonotype: This may be a read error, as it is one base from a much larger clone. J is TRBJ1-1 and V is TRBV15; D unclear. This CDR3 region has 16 residues. V lost 1 base and J lost 5, with 17 bases in between. CDR1 is LNHNV and CDR2 is YYDKDF in the germline V gene (reference sequence). This chain's CDR3 is CATSRGQGNSLTEAFF. CDR3 bases: TGTGCCACCAGCAGAGGTCAAGGTAACAGCCTAACTGAAGCTTTCTTT.

This chain uses TRBV11-2 with TRBJ2-2; 8 nucleotides align to TRBD1. Trimming took 3 bases from V and 4 from J; bases not matched to a gene: 10. The CDR3 length is 17 residues. Germline CDR1 SGHAT, CDR2 FQNNGV. In nucleotides, the CDR3 is TGTGCCAGCAGCTTGTCATCTAGGCAGGGGGCCACCGGGGAGCTGTTTTTT. It codes for CASSLSSRQGATGELFF.

Notes on this clonotype: This may be a read error: a much more frequent sequence differs by one nucleotide. The CDR3 does not close with the conserved phenylalanine or tryptophan, likely indicating a read error. The V and J genes are TRBV7-9 and TRBJ1-6; the match to TRBD1 covers 7 bases. With 2 bases clipped from V and 9 bases from J, the junction kept 7 bases outside the gene matches. The CDR3 is 15 residues long. The germline V gene has CDR1 SEHNR and CDR2 FQNEAQ (reference sequence). The CDR3 loop is CASSLNRGESSPLHS. The DNA of the CDR3 is TGTGCCAGCAGCTTAAACAGGGGCGAGAGTTCACCCCTCCACTCT.

The CDR3 nucleotides are TGTGCCACCAGCAGAGTAGCAGGGGACCAAGAGACCCAGTACTTC. Translated, it gives CATSRVAGDQETQYF. The chain links TRBV15 to TRBJ2-5; D might be TRBD1 (6 bases). The germline V and J ends were trimmed by 1 base and 0 bases, with 9 bases remaining between them. The CDR3 is 15 amino acids. Germline-derived CDR1 and CDR2 are LNHNV and YYDKDF (reference sequence). The full variable domain, with the rest looked up from reference TRBV15 and TRBJ2-5, is DAMVIQNPRYQVTQFGKPVTLSCSQTLNHNVMYWYQQKSSQAPKLLFHYYDKDFNNEADTPDNFQSRRPNTSFCFLDIRSPGLGDTAMYLCATSRVAGDQETQYFGPGTRLLVL.

The chain recombines TRBV2 with TRBJ2-2; TRBD1 might be the D (6 bases). The CDR3 covers 11 residues. Germline V CDR1 and CDR2: SNHLY, FYNNEI. V dropped 10 bases and J dropped 8 bases, with 11 bases sitting between them. The CDR3 nucleotides read TGTGCCAAAAAGGGGACAGGGGAGCTGTTTTTT. Its protein is CAKKGTGELFF.

The chain carries TRBV19 and TRBJ1-2; 8 bases agree with TRBD1. Losses at the gene ends were 7 bases for V and 2 bases for J; bases not matched to a gene: 15. The CDR3 loop spans 17 amino acids. Germline loops: CDR1 LNHDA, CDR2 SQIVND (reference sequence). The CDR3 coding sequence is TGTGCCAGTACCCCAGGGGGCCGGTACCACGTAAACTATGGCTACACCTTC. Encoded protein: CASTPGGRYHVNYGYTF.

V is TRBV24-1 and J is TRBJ1-1; no clear D. Germline assignment: CDR1 KGHDR and CDR2 SFDVKD. CDR3 length equals 12 residues. Trimming pared 11 bases from V and 3 bases from J, leaving 12 bases between. The CDR3 loop is CANSPRYTEAFF. The CDR3 DNA is TGTGCCAACAGCCCTCGGTACACTGAAGCTTTCTTT.

The rearrangement links TRBV7-9 to TRBJ1-1; D not resolved. Germline CDR1 reads SEHNR; CDR2 reads FQNEAQ (reference sequence). The V gene lost 2 bases and the J gene lost 0 bases, with 7 bases spanning the gap. This CDR3 comprises 14 residues. This chain's CDR3 is CASSLLTMNTEAFF. The CDR3 coding sequence is TGTGCCAGCAGCTTACTCACGATGAACACTGAAGCTTTCTTT.

The chain links TRBV15 to TRBJ2-5; 8 bases line up with TRBD1. There are 16 residues in the CDR3. Germline V gene lookup returns CDR1 LNHNV and CDR2 YYDKDF (reference sequence). Germline trimming cut 2 bases from V and 9 bases from J; bases unmatched to any gene: 14. CDR3 in amino acids: CATSRPDRGFNQPQYF. The CDR3 DNA follows: TGTGCCACCAGCAGACCAGACAGGGGATTCAATCAGCCCCAGTACTTC.

This clonotype has ten or more counts. The rearrangement links TRBV20-1 to TRBJ2-5; D remains unclear. Between the trimmed V and J ends, which lost 3 bases and 2 bases, there was a span of 10 bases. The CDR3 spans 13 residues. Germline CDR1 reads DFQATT; CDR2 reads SNEGSKA (reference sequence). For the CDR3, the DNA is TGCAGTGCTAGCTCTCCTTTACAAGAGACCCAGTACTTC. Translating gives CSASSPLQETQYF.

This clonotype was recorded many times. This sequence joins TRBV15 and TRBJ1-1; no firm D call. V was pared by 11 bases and J by 1 base, with 11 bases between. The CDR3 extends over 12 amino acids. CDR1 and CDR2 (germline): LNHNV, YYDKDF (reference sequence). This CDR3 reads CASAGSNTEAFF. The DNA of the CDR3 is TGTGCCTCTGCTGGGTCGAACACTGAAGCTTTCTTT.

The chain has TRBV13 and TRBJ2-2; either TRBD1 or TRBD2 may fit D (5 bases each). The CDR3 loop spans 14 amino acids. In germline, CDR1 is PRHDT, CDR2 FYEKMQ (reference sequence). V was shortened by 4 bases and J by 1 base, with 7 bases between the two germline ends. DNA for the CDR3: TGTGCCAGCAGCTGGGACCTGAACACCGGGGAGCTGTTTTTT. Translating gives CASSWDLNTGELFF.

This clonotype was detected many times. This chain joins TRBV2 and TRBJ2-7; D may be TRBD1 (6 bases). Trimming took 5 bases from V and 9 from J, leaving 11 bases between them. In germline, CDR1 is SNHLY, CDR2 FYNNEI. CDR3 size: 11 residues. The CDR3 DNA sequence: TGTGCCAGCAGTCAAAGGGGGTGGCAGTACTTC. Its protein product is CASSQRGWQYF.

This clonotype came up a few times. The V call is TRBV6-1, the J call TRBJ2-5, with TRBD2 matching 7 bases. The trim removed 8 bases at V and 1 base at J, leaving 19 bases unmatched. CDR3 length: 18 amino acids. CDR1 is MNHNS, CDR2 SASEGT, per germline. CDR3 in amino acids: CASSPSEPAGTSQETQYF. Here the CDR3 DNA reads TGTGCCAGCTCACCATCGGAGCCAGCGGGAACTTCCCAAGAGACCCAGTACTTC.

CDR3 sequence reads: CASSLDLITGRPTEAFF. CDR3 sequence (DNA): TGTGCCAGCAGCTTGGACCTGATTACAGGGCGGCCCACTGAAGCTTTCTTT. V usage is TRBV25-1 and J usage is TRBJ1-1; a possible D gene is TRBD1 (6 bases). The CDR3 is 17 amino acids. Per germline, CDR1 MGHDK and CDR2 SYGVNS. Trimming removed 6 bases from V and 4 bases from J, with 24 bases in between.

The V call is TRBV20-1, the J call TRBJ2-7; a weak D match, TRBD2 (7 bases). This CDR3 spans 14 amino acids. Between the trimmed V and J ends, which lost 6 bases and 6 bases, there was a span of 21 bases. Germline CDR1 and CDR2: DFQATT and SNEGSKA (reference sequence). CDR3 DNA sequence: TGCAGTGCCAAAGCGGGACATCTAAAGTCCGAGCAGTACTTC. It specifies CSAKAGHLKSEQYF.